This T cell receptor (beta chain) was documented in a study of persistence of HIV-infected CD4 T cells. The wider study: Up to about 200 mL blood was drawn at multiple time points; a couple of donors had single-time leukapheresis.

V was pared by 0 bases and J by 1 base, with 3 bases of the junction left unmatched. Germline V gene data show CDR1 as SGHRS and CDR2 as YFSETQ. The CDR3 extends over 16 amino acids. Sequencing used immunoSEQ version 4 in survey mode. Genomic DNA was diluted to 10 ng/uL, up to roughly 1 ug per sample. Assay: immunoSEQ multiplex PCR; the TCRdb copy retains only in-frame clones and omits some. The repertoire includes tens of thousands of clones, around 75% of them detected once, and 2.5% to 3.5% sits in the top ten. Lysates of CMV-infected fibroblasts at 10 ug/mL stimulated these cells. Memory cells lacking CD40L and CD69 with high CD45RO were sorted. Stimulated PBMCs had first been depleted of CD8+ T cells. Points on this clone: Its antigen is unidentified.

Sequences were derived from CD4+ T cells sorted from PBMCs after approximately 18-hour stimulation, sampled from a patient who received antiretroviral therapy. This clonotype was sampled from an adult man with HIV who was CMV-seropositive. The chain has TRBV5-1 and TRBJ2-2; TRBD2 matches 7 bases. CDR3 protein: CASSLAPSGNTGELFF. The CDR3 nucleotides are TGCGCCAGCAGCTTGGCTCCTAGCGGGAACACCGGGGAGCTGTTTTTT.